This T cell receptor (beta chain) was sequenced for a study of chemoradiotherapy in HPV16-positive cancers. Samples were taken several times over chemoradiotherapy. Points from the study as a whole: In HPV16-positive patients, HPV-responsive T-cell expansion tracked better recurrence-free survival.

This clone was picked up a small number of times. No antigen is known for it. Using immunoSEQ multiplex PCR, the repertoire was profiled, and TCRdb retains in-frame clones only, with some absent. The data contain 2,500 to 3,500 clones, 70% to 85% of them seen just once; the ten biggest clones take up about a tenth. This receptor was identified in a human donor with HPV-associated anogenital cancer. The material sequenced was tumor tissue, taken from a patient who underwent chemoradiotherapy.

The CDR3 coding sequence is TGTGCCAGCAGCCCCAGACTAGCGGCCTACAATGAGCAGTTCTTC. Translating it yields CASSPRLAAYNEQFF. The chain recombines TRBV11-3 with TRBJ2-1; TRBD2 aligns across 9 bases. Germline CDR1 reads SGHNT; CDR2 reads YENEEA. With 5 bases clipped from V and 2 bases from J, the junction kept 4 bases outside the gene matches. This CDR3 region has 15 residues.